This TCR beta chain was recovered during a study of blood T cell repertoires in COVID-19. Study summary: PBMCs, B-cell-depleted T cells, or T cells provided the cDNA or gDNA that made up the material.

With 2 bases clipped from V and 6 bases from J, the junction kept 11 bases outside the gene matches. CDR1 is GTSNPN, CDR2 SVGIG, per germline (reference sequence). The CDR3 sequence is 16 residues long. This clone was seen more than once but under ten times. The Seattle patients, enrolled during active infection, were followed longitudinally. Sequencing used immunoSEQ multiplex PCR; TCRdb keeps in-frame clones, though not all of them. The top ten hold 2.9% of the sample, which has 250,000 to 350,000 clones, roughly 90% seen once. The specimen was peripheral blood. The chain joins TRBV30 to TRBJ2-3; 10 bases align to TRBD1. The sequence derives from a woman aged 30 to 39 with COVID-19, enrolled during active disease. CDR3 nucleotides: TGTGCCTGGAGTAATCGGGACAGGGGACCTCCGGATACGCAGTATTTT. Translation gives CAWSNRDRGPPDTQYF. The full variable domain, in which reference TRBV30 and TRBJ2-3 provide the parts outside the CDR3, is SQTIHQWPATLVQPVGSPLSLECTVEGTSNPNLYWYRQAAGRGLQLLFYSVGIGQISSEVPQNLSASRPQDRQFILSSKKLLLSDSGFYLCAWSNRDRGPPDTQYFGPGTRLTVL.